The 29 T cell receptor beta chains below were found in one sample sequenced in a study of blood T cell repertoires in COVID-19. Method: immunoSEQ multiplex PCR; TCRdb's copy keeps in-frame clones and lacks some. Of 170,000 or so clones in the sample, approximately 88% are singletons; the top ten hold 6.5% to 7.5%. Sequences were obtained from peripheral blood. Receptors originate from a woman in her 40s with COVID-19, enrolled during active disease.

The gene calls are TRBV7-3 and TRBJ1-2; possible D gene TRBD1, 5 bases. Trimming removed 1 base from V and 5 bases from J, with 11 bases in between. CDR3 length: 14 amino acids. CDR1 and CDR2 from the germline V gene are SGHTA and FQGTGA. CDR3: CASSLNGGVYGYTF. The CDR3 bases are TGTGCCAGCAGCTTAAATGGAGGGGTTTATGGCTACACCTTC.

The V gene is TRBV27, the J gene TRBJ1-6; the D gene is possibly TRBD1 (5 bases). From germline, CDR1 is MNHEY and CDR2 SMNVEV (reference sequence). Deletions cut 3 bases from V and 0 bases from J, with 12 bases between. This CDR3 has 17 amino acids. In DNA form, the CDR3 reads TGTGCCAGCAGTTTTAGACAGAGGAGCTCCTATAATTCACCCCTCCACTTT. Amino acids: CASSFRQRSSYNSPLHF.

The rearrangement uses TRBV12-5 and TRBJ2-7, with TRBD1 matching 11 bases. J lost 4 bases, V lost 5 bases, and 10 bases had no gene match. The CDR3 is made up of 16 amino acids. Germline V CDR1 and CDR2: LGHNT, FRNRAP. Here the CDR3 DNA reads TGTGCTAGTGGTCTTTTGGGGGGACAGGGGGTTTACGAGCAGTACTTC. It translates to CASGLLGGQGVYEQYF. Full variable domain (outside the CDR3, taken from reference TRBV12-5 and TRBJ2-7): DARVTQTPRHKVTEMGQEVTMRCQPILGHNTVFWYRQTMMQGLELLAYFRNRAPLDDSGMPKDRFSAEMPDATLATLKIQPSEPRDSAVYFCASGLLGGQGVYEQYFGPGTRLTVT.

This clone was counted a few times. This rearrangement joins TRBV6-6 to TRBJ1-4; TRBD1 matches at 7 bases. CDR1 and CDR2 from the germline V gene are MNHNY and SVGAGI (reference sequence). This CDR3 is 16 amino acids long. The ends lost 1 base at V and 7 bases at J; junction bases unmatched: 9. The CDR3 is CASSYFSVRGAEKLFF. CDR3 sequence (DNA): TGTGCCAGCAGTTACTTTTCAGTCAGGGGGGCTGAAAAACTGTTTTTT.

Points on this clone: Other DNA sequences in the same sample also yield this CDR3. The CDR3 protein is CASSQAGGNTGELFF. CDR3 in DNA: TGTGCCAGCAGCCAAGCAGGGGGGAACACCGGGGAGCTGTTTTTT. The chain has TRBV14 and TRBJ2-2; 7 bases match TRBD1. The CDR3 has 15 amino acids. V lost 1 base and J lost 1; bases outside the gene matches: 0. Germline V lookup: CDR1 SGHDN, CDR2 FVKESK.

The chain combines TRBV29-1 with TRBJ2-2; D is unresolved. Trimming pared 7 bases from V and 3 bases from J, leaving 6 bases between. The germline V gene has CDR1 SQVTM and CDR2 ANQGSEA. There are 11 residues in the CDR3. CDR3 DNA: TGCAGCGCTGCAGACACCGGGGAGCTGTTTTTT. It encodes CSAADTGELFF.

The chain couples TRBV5-6 to TRBJ1-5, with 7 nucleotides matching TRBD1. The germline V gene has CDR1 SGHDT and CDR2 YYEEEE. The CDR3 spans 12 residues. Germline trimming cut 6 bases from V and 6 bases from J; bases unmatched to any gene: 3. The CDR3 protein is CASTAGGQPQHF. The CDR3 DNA sequence: TGTGCCAGCACCGCAGGGGGTCAGCCCCAGCATTTT. The whole variable domain, filled in from reference TRBV5-6 and TRBJ1-5, reads DAGVTQSPTHLIKTRGQQVTLRCSPKSGHDTVSWYQQALGQGPQFIFQYYEEEERQRGNFPDRFSGHQFPNYSSELNVNALLLGDSALYLCASTAGGQPQHFGDGTRLSIL.

J is TRBJ2-2 and V is TRBV18; a possible D gene is TRBD1 (5 bases). The CDR3 has 16 amino acids. The V gene's germline CDR1 is KGHSH and CDR2 LQKENI. V lost 0 bases and J 3 bases, leaving 11 bases between the germline ends. The CDR3 loop is CASSPPSGAYTGELFF. The CDR3 region has the DNA TGTGCCAGCTCACCACCGAGTGGGGCGTACACCGGGGAGCTGTTTTTT. Based on the CDR3 plus reference TRBV18 and TRBJ2-2, the full variable domain is NAGVMQNPRHLVRRRGQEARLRCSPMKGHSHVYWYRQLPEEGLKFMVYLQKENIIDESGMPKERFSAEFPKEGPSILRIQQVVRGDSAAYFCASSPPSGAYTGELFFGEGSRLTVL.

This chain links TRBV7-9 with TRBJ2-1, with 9 bases matching TRBD2. This CDR3 region has 15 residues. Germline V gene lookup returns CDR1 SEHNR and CDR2 FQNEAQ (reference sequence). V dropped 3 bases and J dropped 5; count of bases not matched to a gene: 5. The CDR3 sequence is CASSFTSGQDNEQFF. The CDR3 region has the DNA TGTGCCAGCAGCTTTACTAGCGGGCAGGACAATGAGCAGTTCTTC.

This chain connects TRBV2 to TRBJ1-1; D gene ambiguous. This CDR3 has 13 amino acids. V lost 10 bases and J 1 base, leaving 13 bases between the germline ends. Germline CDR1 SNHLY, CDR2 FYNNEI. The CDR3 loop reads CATPDYGNTEAFF. The CDR3 bases are TGTGCCACCCCGGACTATGGGAACACTGAAGCTTTCTTT. The full variable domain, its missing parts supplied by reference TRBV2 and TRBJ1-1, is EPEVTQTPSHQVTQMGQEVILRCVPISNHLYFYWYRQILGQKVEFLVSFYNNEISEKSEIFDDQFSVERPDGSNFTLKIRSTKLEDSAMYFCATPDYGNTEAFFGQGTRLTVV.

The V and J genes are TRBV7-9 and TRBJ2-7; maybe TRBD1 (6 bases). V lost 5 bases to trimming and J lost 4 bases, with 15 bases between them. Per the germline V gene, CDR1 is SEHNR and CDR2 is FQNEAQ (reference sequence). The CDR3 totals 14 residues. CDR3 DNA sequence: TGTGCCAGCAGCGCTTCATGGACAGCTTACGAGCAGTACTTC. As protein: CASSASWTAYEQYF.

This chain connects TRBV6-4 to TRBJ2-5, with D uncertain. The CDR3 length is 13 residues. Germline values: CDR1 MRHNA, CDR2 SNTAGT. The germline V and J ends were trimmed by 5 bases and 4 bases, with 11 bases remaining between them. CDR3 sequence (DNA): TGTGCCAGCAGTCCTTCCAGCGCAGAGACCCAGTACTTC. Amino acid sequence: CASSPSSAETQYF.

V usage is TRBV19 and J usage is TRBJ2-7; weak D call: TRBD1 (5 bases). The V and J ends lost 10 bases and 1 base respectively, with 14 bases between them. The CDR3 spans 13 residues. The germline gives CDR1 LNHDA, CDR2 SQIVND (reference sequence). This CDR3 is CATDTPESYEQYF. Here the CDR3 DNA reads TGTGCCACGGACACTCCCGAGTCCTACGAGCAGTACTTC.

The gene calls are TRBV6-5 and TRBJ2-7; 9 nucleotides match TRBD1. V lost 4 bases and J lost 2; bases outside the gene matches: 3. The CDR3 is 14 residues long. The germline V gene has CDR1 MNHEY and CDR2 SVGAGI. CDR3 sequence: CASSSRQGAYEQYF. DNA of the CDR3: TGTGCCAGCAGTTCTCGACAGGGGGCCTACGAGCAGTACTTC.

This sequence joins TRBV27 and TRBJ1-2, with 9 bases fitting TRBD1. In germline, CDR1 is MNHEY, CDR2 SMNVEV (reference sequence). J lost 6 bases, V lost 8 bases, and 16 bases had no gene match. The CDR3 loop spans 16 amino acids. The DNA of the CDR3 is TGTGCCAGCCGGGGGACAGGGACTACTTGGGGTCATGGCTACACCTTC. Encoded protein: CASRGTGTTWGHGYTF.

This chain uses TRBV9 with TRBJ2-7; the match to TRBD2 covers 8 bases. The V gene's germline CDR1 is SGDLS and CDR2 YYNGEE. This CDR3 spans 16 amino acids. V shed 0 bases and J 9 bases; nucleotides not matched to a gene: 14. CDR3 in amino acids: CASSVAQAGEDNGQYF. DNA for the CDR3: TGTGCCAGCAGCGTAGCTCAAGCGGGAGAAGATAATGGGCAGTACTTC.

This sequence joins TRBV5-1 and TRBJ1-2; a possible D gene is TRBD1 (5 bases). This CDR3 is built from 13 residues. Per germline, CDR1 SGHRS and CDR2 YFSETQ. Trimming took 5 bases from V and 5 from J, leaving 13 bases between them. DNA for the CDR3: TGCGCCAGCAGATTTGGGGGGGAGTATGGCTACACCTTC. Its protein product is CASRFGGEYGYTF.

The DNA for the CDR3 is TGCGCCAGCAGTGAGCTCCGGGGGGAGAACACTGAAGCTTTCTTT. Encoded protein: CASSELRGENTEAFF. The chain employs TRBV10-1 and TRBJ1-1; tentative D call: TRBD1 (5 bases). The germline V gene has CDR1 WNHNN and CDR2 SYGVQD (reference sequence). The CDR3 runs to 15 residues. V shed 2 bases and J shed 1 base, with 11 bases lying between them.

This clone was counted at least ten times. The chain is built from TRBV5-1 and TRBJ1-2; 9 bases fit TRBD1. Per germline, CDR1 SGHRS and CDR2 YFSETQ. The V and J ends lost 3 bases and 5 bases, in that order; junction bases with no gene match: 2. There are 13 residues in the CDR3. The CDR3 reads CASSSGQGYGYTF. As DNA, the CDR3 is TGCGCCAGCAGCTCAGGACAGGGGTATGGCTACACCTTC.

The V gene is TRBV5-4, the J gene TRBJ2-7; TRBD2 matches at 9 bases. J was trimmed by 2 bases and V by 4 bases; bases with no gene match: 10. The CDR3 has 16 amino acids. Germline V gene data show CDR1 as SGHNT and CDR2 as YYREEE (reference sequence). This chain's CDR3 is CASSLFSGSWAYEQYF. The CDR3 DNA reads as TGTGCCAGCAGCCTATTTAGCGGGAGTTGGGCCTACGAGCAGTACTTC. The entire variable domain, with the rest obtained from reference TRBV5-4 and TRBJ2-7, is as follows: ETGVTQSPTHLIKTRGQQVTLRCSSQSGHNTVSWYQQALGQGPQFIFQYYREEENGRGNFPPRFSGLQFPNYSSELNVNALELDDSALYLCASSLFSGSWAYEQYFGPGTRLTVT.

The J gene is TRBJ2-1, the V gene TRBV14, with a possible D match to TRBD1 (5 bases). Germline lookup yields CDR1 SGHDN and CDR2 FVKESK. Trimming cost V 7 bases and J 5 bases, with 21 bases left between them. CDR3 length: 16 residues. CDR3 sequence: CASTKGSGFSDNEQFF. The CDR3 DNA follows: TGTGCCAGCACCAAGGGGTCAGGGTTCTCGGACAATGAGCAGTTCTTC.

V is TRBV27 and J is TRBJ2-1; 8 nucleotides agree with TRBD1. CDR3 length: 16 residues. Germline V gene data show CDR1 as MNHEY and CDR2 as SMNVEV (reference sequence). Germline trimming cut 3 bases from V and 6 bases from J; bases unmatched to any gene: 10. DNA of the CDR3: TGTGCCAGCAGTTTCGGGCGCGGGACAGGAGTCAATGAGCAGTTCTTC. Translation: CASSFGRGTGVNEQFF.

This rearrangement joins TRBV4-1 to TRBJ1-2; a weak D match, TRBD1 (5 bases). Deletions cut 2 bases from V and 2 bases from J, with 21 bases between. The CDR3 contains 18 residues. Germline CDR1 MGHRA, CDR2 YSYEKL. CDR3 sequence: CASSQRGRRAAINYGYTF. CDR3 coding DNA: TGCGCCAGCAGCCAAAGAGGTCGCAGGGCAGCAATAAACTATGGCTACACCTTC.

The V call is TRBV3-1 (or the pseudogene TRBV3-2), the J call TRBJ1-4, with TRBD1 identical over 9 bases. CDR3 length: 15 residues. The ends lost 0 bases at V and 11 bases at J; junction bases unmatched: 7. The germline V gene has CDR1 LGHDT and CDR2 YNNKEL (reference sequence). The DNA for the CDR3 is TGTGCCAGCAGCCAAGAAACACAGGGGGCGCGCAAACTGTTTTTT. This gives the protein CASSQETQGARKLFF.

The J gene is TRBJ2-2, the V gene TRBV7-9, with TRBD2 matching 14 bases. The CDR3 loop spans 16 amino acids. Germline assignment: CDR1 SEHNR and CDR2 FQNEAQ (reference sequence). J lost 8 bases, V lost 2 bases, and 4 bases had no gene match. The CDR3 DNA is TGTGCCAGCAGCTTACCGGGACTAGCGGGAGTGGGGGAGCTGTTTTTT. Amino acid sequence: CASSLPGLAGVGELFF.

V usage is TRBV19 and J usage is TRBJ1-5; 8 positions agree with TRBD1. The CDR3 spans 15 residues. Germline CDR1 is LNHDA and CDR2 is SQIVND (reference sequence). The ends lost 5 bases at V and 3 bases at J; junction bases unmatched: 6. CDR3 region: CASSLDREYNQPQHF. DNA of the CDR3: TGTGCCAGTAGTTTGGACAGGGAATACAATCAGCCCCAGCATTTT.

The chain links TRBV3-1 (or the pseudogene TRBV3-2) to TRBJ2-1; the D gene is possibly TRBD2 (5 bases). Germline lookup yields CDR1 LGHDT and CDR2 YNNKEL (reference sequence). The CDR3 has 15 amino acids. Trimming left V 1 base short and J 3 bases short, with 10 bases between. The CDR3 DNA is TGTGCCAGCAGCCAAGGATCGGGGAGCTACAATGAGCAGTTCTTC. Its protein product is CASSQGSGSYNEQFF.

In nucleotides, the CDR3 is TGTGCCAGCAGTGAAGCGCTTCAGGGTTCTGGAAACACCATATATTTT. It is translated as CASSEALQGSGNTIYF. The gene calls are TRBV2 and TRBJ1-3; tentative D call: TRBD1 (5 bases). CDR1 and CDR2 from the germline V gene are SNHLY and FYNNEI. Trimming stripped 0 bases from V and 1 base from J, with 10 bases between. This CDR3 spans 16 amino acids. Filled out from reference TRBV2 and TRBJ1-3, the complete variable domain reads EPEVTQTPSHQVTQMGQEVILRCVPISNHLYFYWYRQILGQKVEFLVSFYNNEISEKSEIFDDQFSVERPDGSNFTLKIRSTKLEDSAMYFCASSEALQGSGNTIYFGEGSWLTVV.

The chain couples TRBV5-5 to TRBJ2-2; 8 bases agree with TRBD2. CDR1 and CDR2 (germline): SGHKS, YYEKEE (reference sequence). After removal of 4 bases from V and 3 bases from J, the junction contained 2 bases not matched to a gene. The CDR3 sequence is 14 residues long. This CDR3 is CASSLAGHTGELFF. The CDR3 coding sequence is TGTGCCAGCAGCCTAGCGGGTCACACCGGGGAGCTGTTTTTT.